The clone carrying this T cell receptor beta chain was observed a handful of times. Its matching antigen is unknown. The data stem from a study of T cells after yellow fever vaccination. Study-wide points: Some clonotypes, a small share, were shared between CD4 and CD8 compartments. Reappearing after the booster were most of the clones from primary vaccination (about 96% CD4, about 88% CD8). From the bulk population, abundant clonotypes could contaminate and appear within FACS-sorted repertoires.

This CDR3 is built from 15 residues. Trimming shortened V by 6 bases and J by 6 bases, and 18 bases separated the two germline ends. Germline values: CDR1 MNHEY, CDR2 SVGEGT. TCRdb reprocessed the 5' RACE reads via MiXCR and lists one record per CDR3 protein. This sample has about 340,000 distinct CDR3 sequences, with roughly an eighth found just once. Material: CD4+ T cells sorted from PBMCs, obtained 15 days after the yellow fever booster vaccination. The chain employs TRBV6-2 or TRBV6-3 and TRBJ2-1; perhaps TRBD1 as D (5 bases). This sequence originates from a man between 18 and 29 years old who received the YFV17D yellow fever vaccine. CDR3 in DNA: TGTGCCAGCAGCCTCGTGGTAGGGGCACCCAATGAGCAGTTCTTC. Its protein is CASSLVVGAPNEQFF.